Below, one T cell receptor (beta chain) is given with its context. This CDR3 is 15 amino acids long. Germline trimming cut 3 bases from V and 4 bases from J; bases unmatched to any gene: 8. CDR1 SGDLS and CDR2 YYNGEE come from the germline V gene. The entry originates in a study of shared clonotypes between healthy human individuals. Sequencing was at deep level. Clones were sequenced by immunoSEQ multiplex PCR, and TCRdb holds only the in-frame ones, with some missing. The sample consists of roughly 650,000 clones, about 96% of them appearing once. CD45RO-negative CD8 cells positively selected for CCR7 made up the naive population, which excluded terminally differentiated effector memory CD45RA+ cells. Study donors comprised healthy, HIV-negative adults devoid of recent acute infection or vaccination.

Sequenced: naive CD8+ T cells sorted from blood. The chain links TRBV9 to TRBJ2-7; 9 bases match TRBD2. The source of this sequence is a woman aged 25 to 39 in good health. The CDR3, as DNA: TGTGCCAGCAGCGGTAGCGGGAGATTCCAATACGAGCAGTACTTC. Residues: CASSGSGRFQYEQYF.